Each of the 27 T cell receptor beta chains below was sequenced from the same sample in a study of blood T cell repertoires in COVID-19. Measured with immunoSEQ multiplex PCR; TCRdb has only the in-frame clones, and not every one. The top ten hold 7.1% of the sample, which has a few hundred thousand clones, approximately 86% seen once. The source material was peripheral blood. The receptors originated from a woman in her 70s with active or convalescent COVID-19.

The chain uses TRBV2 and TRBJ1-1, with D possibly being TRBD1 (5 bases). Trimming left V 6 bases short and J 2 bases short, with 19 bases between. Germline loops: CDR1 SNHLY, CDR2 FYNNEI. CDR3 length: 16 amino acids. CDR3 in amino acids: CASRPTGRGGNTEAFF. CDR3 coding DNA: TGTGCCAGCAGGCCAACCGGAAGGGGTGGAAACACTGAAGCTTTCTTT.

This chain uses TRBV5-8 with TRBJ1-4, with D unclear. The CDR3 covers 15 residues. The ends were cut back, 0 bases at V and 4 bases at J, with 10 bases in the middle. Per the germline V gene, CDR1 is SGHTS and CDR2 is YDEGEE. Here the CDR3 reads CASSLAGLLNEKLFF. Written as DNA, the CDR3 is TGTGCCAGCAGCTTGGCCGGACTGCTTAATGAAAAACTGTTTTTT.

The J gene is TRBJ1-2, the V gene TRBV18; TRBD1 matches at 8 bases. Looked up from germline, CDR1 is KGHSH and CDR2 is LQKENI. This CDR3 has 13 amino acids. V lost 5 bases to trimming and J lost 4 bases; unmatched junction nucleotides: 3. CDR3 residues: CASSVDRGYGYTF. DNA of the CDR3: TGTGCCAGCTCAGTCGACAGGGGCTATGGCTACACCTTC.

The chain joins TRBV4-1 to TRBJ1-5, with a possible D match to TRBD1 (6 bases). Trimming stripped 1 base from V and 4 bases from J, with 14 bases between. The germline CDR1 and CDR2 sequences are MGHRA and YSYEKL. The CDR3 sequence is 16 residues long. The DNA for the CDR3 is TGCGCCAGCAGCCAAGTGGGGGCGAGATTAAATCAGCCCCAGCATTTT. Residues: CASSQVGARLNQPQHF.

The genes are TRBV27 and TRBJ2-1; D is unclear. The CDR3 length is 14 residues. Germline CDR1 reads MNHEY; CDR2 reads SMNVEV (reference sequence). V lost 6 bases, J lost 2 bases, and 11 bases lay in between. In DNA, the CDR3 is TGTGCCAGCAGCGCCACAGCTACCTACAATGAGCAGTTCTTC. Its protein is CASSATATYNEQFF.

The rearrangement uses TRBV7-2 and TRBJ1-2; D gene unclear. Looked up from germline, CDR1 is SGHTA and CDR2 is FQGNSA. Trimming stripped 1 base from V and 0 bases from J, with 12 bases between. CDR3 length equals 16 residues. The CDR3 loop reads CASSLGSANPNYGYTF. The CDR3 bases are TGTGCCAGCAGCTTAGGAAGCGCAAATCCTAACTATGGCTACACCTTC.

V is TRBV6-2 or TRBV6-3 and J is TRBJ1-2; TRBD1 agrees at 7 bases. The ends lost 6 bases at V and 2 bases at J; junction bases unmatched: 3. The CDR3 has 13 amino acids. Looked up from germline, CDR1 is MNHEY and CDR2 is SVGEGT. CDR3 DNA: TGTGCCAGCAGCGGACAGGCAAACTATGGCTACACCTTC. This sequence encodes CASSGQANYGYTF.

V gene TRBV4-3 combines with J gene TRBJ2-4; a possible D gene is TRBD1 (6 bases). CDR1 and CDR2 (germline): LGHNA, YSLEER. V lost 0 bases and J lost 0, with 18 bases in between. The CDR3 runs to 19 residues. CDR3: CASSQELGGLQLAKNIQYF. Written as DNA, the CDR3 is TGCGCCAGCAGCCAAGAACTTGGGGGCCTTCAACTAGCCAAAAACATTCAGTACTTC.

The chain joins TRBV18 to TRBJ2-7; D is ambiguous. Germline CDR1 is KGHSH and CDR2 is LQKENI. V lost 0 bases, J lost 7 bases, and 16 bases lay in between. This CDR3 spans 15 amino acids. CDR3 loop: CASSPPMGSPLEQYF. Here the CDR3 DNA reads TGTGCCAGCTCACCACCCATGGGCAGCCCGTTAGAGCAGTACTTC. The complete variable domain, with remaining parts taken from reference TRBV18 and TRBJ2-7, reads NAGVMQNPRHLVRRRGQEARLRCSPMKGHSHVYWYRQLPEEGLKFMVYLQKENIIDESGMPKERFSAEFPKEGPSILRIQQVVRGDSAAYFCASSPPMGSPLEQYFGPGTRLTVT.

The V and J genes are TRBV5-4 and TRBJ1-2, with 8 bases that match TRBD1. After removal of 3 bases from V and 4 bases from J, the junction contained 11 bases not matched to a gene. The CDR3 extends over 16 amino acids. The V gene's germline CDR1 is SGHNT and CDR2 YYREEE (reference sequence). For the CDR3, the DNA is TGTGCCAGCAGCTCACAAAGGGACAGGAGTTTCTATGGCTACACCTTC. It yields the protein CASSSQRDRSFYGYTF.

As regards this clone: The same CDR3 can be traced to other DNA sequences in this sample. J is TRBJ2-7 and V is TRBV11-3; 13 bases align to TRBD2. CDR3 length: 15 residues. The V gene end was trimmed by 5 bases and the J gene end by 4 bases; junction bases not matched to a gene: 5. The germline V gene has CDR1 SGHNT and CDR2 YENEEA. The CDR3 DNA reads as TGTGCCAGCAGCAGAACTAGCGGGGGGGCTTACGAGCAGTACTTC. It encodes CASSRTSGGAYEQYF.

The genes are TRBV10-3 and TRBJ2-3, with 7 positions matching TRBD2. The CDR3 spans 12 residues. The junction had 1 base not matched to a gene; V was cut back by 8 bases and J by 2 bases. In germline, CDR1 is ENHRY, CDR2 SYGVKD. The CDR3 DNA is TGTGCCATCCGGGGGGACACAGATACGCAGTATTTT. This encodes CAIRGDTDTQYF.

This clone was detected only a few times. The chain carries TRBV6-2 or TRBV6-3 and TRBJ1-2; maybe TRBD1 (5 bases). Between the trimmed V and J ends, which lost 6 bases and 7 bases, there was a span of 18 bases. The length of the CDR3 is 14 residues. Germline CDR1 MNHEY, CDR2 SVGEGT. The CDR3 nucleotides are TGTGCCAGCAGCGTCCAGGCGGGCGGGGCTGGCTACACCTTC. It specifies CASSVQAGGAGYTF.

CDR3 protein: CASSPFRQDEAFF. DNA of the CDR3: TGTGCCAGCAGCCCTTTTCGACAGGACGAAGCTTTCTTT. This chain joins TRBV12-3 or TRBV12-4 and TRBJ1-1, with D possibly being TRBD1 (6 bases). This CDR3 comprises 13 residues. V shed 6 bases and J shed 8 bases, with 16 bases lying between them.

This chain joins TRBV27 and TRBJ1-1; possibly TRBD1 for D (6 bases). V shed 0 bases and J shed 6 bases, with 14 bases lying between them. Looked up from germline, CDR1 is MNHEY and CDR2 is SMNVEV (reference sequence). The CDR3 is made up of 15 amino acids. The CDR3, as DNA: TGTGCCAGCAGTTTATCGACAGGAATGGGGGCTGAAGCTTTCTTT. It specifies CASSLSTGMGAEAFF.

The V gene is TRBV4-1, the J gene TRBJ1-2; 7 bases are a match to TRBD1. This CDR3 comprises 16 residues. V lost 0 bases, J lost 3 bases, and 7 bases stayed unmatched. Germline V gene sequence: CDR1 MGHRA, CDR2 YSYEKL. CDR3 bases: TGCGCCAGCAGCCAAGATGGGACAGAAACCTACTATGGCTACACCTTC. Translated: CASSQDGTETYYGYTF.

The chain carries TRBV29-1 and TRBJ2-7; tentative D call: TRBD2 (5 bases). The germline V gene has CDR1 SQVTM and CDR2 ANQGSEA. There are 13 residues in the CDR3. Trimming removed 7 bases at V and 3 bases at J, with 16 bases between. The CDR3 sequence is CSASSTNLYEQYF. In nucleotides, the CDR3 is TGCAGCGCATCTAGCACGAACCTCTACGAGCAGTACTTC.

This CDR3 reads CASSQEKGALEKLFF. The CDR3 region has the DNA TGCGCCAGCAGCCAAGAGAAGGGGGCGCTTGAAAAACTGTTTTTT. The rearrangement joins TRBV4-3 to TRBJ1-4, with 7 bases aligning to TRBD1. CDR3 length: 15 amino acids. Germline-derived CDR1 and CDR2 are LGHNA and YSLEER. The J segment lost 7 bases and the V segment lost 0 bases, leaving 5 bases of the junction unmatched.

The chain uses TRBV5-8 and TRBJ1-2; a weak D match, TRBD1 (5 bases). Germline V gene sequence: CDR1 SGHTS, CDR2 YDEGEE. The CDR3 is made up of 15 amino acids. Between the trimmed V and J ends, which lost 0 bases and 3 bases, there was a span of 12 bases. CDR3 loop: CASSLGMGRDYGYTF. DNA for the CDR3: TGTGCCAGCAGCTTGGGTATGGGCAGGGACTATGGCTACACCTTC.

This chain links TRBV24-1 with TRBJ2-1; D ambiguous. V shed 4 bases and J shed 4 bases, with 13 bases lying between them. The length of the CDR3 is 15 residues. Germline CDR1 and CDR2: KGHDR and SFDVKD. The CDR3 sequence: CATSEAQLSYNEQFF. CDR3 sequence (DNA): TGTGCCACCAGTGAGGCACAGCTATCGTACAATGAGCAGTTCTTC.

The CDR3 sequence is CASSLGGTSGGSDNEQFF. The CDR3 DNA sequence: TGCGCCAGCAGCTTAGGAGGGACTAGCGGGGGGAGCGACAATGAGCAGTTCTTC. This chain links TRBV5-1 with TRBJ2-1, with 15 bases matching TRBD2. The germline V gene has CDR1 SGHRS and CDR2 YFSETQ. V shed 2 bases, J shed 5 bases, and the junction held 8 bases outside the gene matches. The CDR3 length is 18 residues. The whole variable domain, remainder taken from reference TRBV5-1 and TRBJ2-1, is KAGVTQTPRYLIKTRGQQVTLSCSPISGHRSVSWYQQTPGQGLQFLFEYFSETQRNKGNFPGRFSGRQFSNSRSEMNVSTLELGDSALYLCASSLGGTSGGSDNEQFFGPGTRLTVL.

The chain uses TRBV4-3 and TRBJ2-7; D perhaps matches TRBD1 (6 bases). V lost 4 bases and J 0 bases, leaving 13 bases between the germline ends. There are 15 residues in the CDR3. Germline V lookup: CDR1 LGHNA, CDR2 YSLEER. CDR3 residues: CASSRGHLSSYEQYF. The CDR3 DNA sequence: TGCGCCAGCAGCCGGGGACACCTTAGCTCCTACGAGCAGTACTTC.

This chain joins TRBV19 and TRBJ1-6; TRBD1 might be the D (6 bases). There are 18 residues in the CDR3. The germline V gene has CDR1 LNHDA and CDR2 SQIVND (reference sequence). V was cut by 4 bases and J by 0 bases, with 16 bases left in between. The CDR3 DNA is TGTGCCAGTAGTACGACTACAGGGCAGAGCTCCTATAATTCACCCCTCCACTTT. It encodes CASSTTTGQSSYNSPLHF.

The V gene is TRBV6-2 or TRBV6-3, the J gene TRBJ1-1; tentatively, D is TRBD1 (5 bases). The V gene's germline CDR1 is MNHEY and CDR2 SVGEGT. The V and J ends lost 4 bases and 1 base respectively, with 13 bases between them. There are 15 residues in the CDR3. CDR3 nucleotide sequence: TGTGCCAGCAGTTTTATGGGGCGGACGAACACTGAAGCTTTCTTT. The encoded protein is CASSFMGRTNTEAFF.

This chain joins TRBV6-5 and TRBJ1-5; D not resolved. CDR1 MNHEY and CDR2 SVGAGI come from the germline V gene. V gave up 8 bases and J gave up 7 bases, with 12 bases separating them. CDR3 length equals 12 residues. CDR3 DNA: TGTGCCAGCTGGAGACCGGGACAGCCCCAGCATTTT. Its protein is CASWRPGQPQHF.

J is TRBJ1-2 and V is TRBV4-3, with 7 bases aligning to TRBD1. The CDR3 runs 15 residues. Germline trimming cut 0 bases from V and 2 bases from J; bases unmatched to any gene: 3. Germline V gene sequence: CDR1 LGHNA, CDR2 YSLEER. CDR3 coding DNA: TGCGCCAGCAGCCAAGATCCGGGACAGAACTATGGCTACACCTTC. Its protein is CASSQDPGQNYGYTF.

The rearrangement joins TRBV19 to TRBJ1-5, with D possibly TRBD1 on 6 matching bases. Trimming took off 0 bases at V and 6 bases at J, with 12 bases between the two ends. CDR3 length: 15 amino acids. The V gene's germline CDR1 is LNHDA and CDR2 SQIVND (reference sequence). The CDR3, as DNA: TGTGCCAGTAGTATAGATAGCACAGGGCTTCAGCCCCAGCATTTT. Translated, it gives CASSIDSTGLQPQHF.